By proportion, the clone carrying this T cell receptor beta chain is medium-sized. Its antigen is not identified. Making the TCR beta libraries involved quantitative 5'-RACE with molecular barcodes. TCRdb fed the 5' RACE reads into MiXCR, producing one record per CDR3 protein. This sample has roughly 350,000 distinct CDR3 sequences, with less than 10% found just once. The record originates from a study of CD8 T cells in ankylosing spondylitis. The CDR3 sequence is 13 residues long. Per the germline V gene, CDR1 is SQVTM and CDR2 is ANQGSEA. The V gene end was trimmed by 5 bases and the J gene end by 5 bases; junction bases not matched to a gene: 6. Study findings and constraints: Typical of ankylosing spondylitis blood, it appeared, was a TCR beta motif of roughly eight highly homologous variants. There were earlier reports of some motif variants in reactive arthritis synovial fluid and blood. Within peripheral blood, clones linked to disease were CD8+ and relatively rare. Reportedly, significant enrichment of disease-linked clones occurred in matched ankylosing spondylitis synovial fluid.

This receptor was obtained from a male donor with ankylosing spondylitis. Material: blood, either unsorted or a sorted T cell fraction (not recorded which). The chain uses TRBV29-1 and TRBJ2-5; TRBD1 matches 9 bases. CDR3 DNA: TGCAGCGTTCGGGACAGGGAACGGGAGACCCAGTACTTC. The encoded protein is CSVRDRERETQYF.